Presented here are 24 T cell receptor beta chains from one specimen sequenced in a study of blood T cell repertoires in COVID-19 (dated by TCRdb to 2019 to 2021). Libraries were prepared through the immunoSEQ multiplex PCR assay. Entries here come from immuneACCESS through TCRdb and include only in-frame sequences with V and J called. Some clones fail to appear in such tables; in the studies checked, an unresolved V gene covers under half of the shortfall, and the cause of the remainder is unknown. The sample table lists over 40,000 clones, about nine tenths of them with a count of one. The ten top clones hold around 13% of the sample. The specimen was peripheral blood. The receptor set was obtained from a human donor in a cohort sampled during active COVID-19.

The CDR3 loop reads CASSLERLHF. In nucleotides, the CDR3 is TGTGCCAGCAGCTTAGAACGGCTCCACTTT. The gene calls are TRBV7-9 and TRBJ1-6; the D is unclear. The CDR3 runs to 10 residues. The germline CDR1 and CDR2 sequences are SEHNR and FQNEAQ (reference sequence). Deletions cut 1 base from V and 16 bases from J, with 5 bases between.

The chain uses TRBV5-4 and TRBJ1-1; no clear D gene. Looked up from germline, CDR1 is SGHNT and CDR2 is YYREEE (reference sequence). This CDR3 comprises 14 residues. Trimming cost V 0 bases and J 1 base, with 7 bases left between them. Here the CDR3 DNA reads TGTGCCAGCAGCTTGGTGGGCACGAACACTGAAGCTTTCTTT. Residues: CASSLVGTNTEAFF.

V is TRBV6-5 and J is TRBJ1-4, with 7 positions matching TRBD1. Germline lookup yields CDR1 MNHEY and CDR2 SVGAGI. J was trimmed by 8 bases and V by 6 bases; bases with no gene match: 9. The CDR3 totals 14 residues. The CDR3 DNA follows: TGTGCCAGCAGCTCAGGGGGGACCTACGAAAAACTGTTTTTT. Its translation is CASSSGGTYEKLFF.

The chain links TRBV10-2 to TRBJ2-7, with TRBD2 matching over 8 bases. CDR1 is WSHSY and CDR2 is SAAADI in the germline V gene. V dropped 11 bases and J dropped 2; count of bases not matched to a gene: 11. This CDR3 contains 14 residues. CDR3 amino acids: CASRGGAGAYEQYF. Written as DNA, the CDR3 is TGCGCCTCCCGGGGGGGGGCAGGGGCCTACGAGCAGTACTTC.

J is TRBJ2-7 and V is TRBV27, with 7 bases matching TRBD2. J gave up 0 bases and V 6 bases, and 11 bases lay outside the gene matches. Germline V lookup: CDR1 MNHEY, CDR2 SMNVEV (reference sequence). The CDR3 extends over 16 amino acids. The chain's CDR3 is CASRTQPAGSSYEQYF. The CDR3 coding sequence is TGTGCCAGCAGGACCCAGCCAGCGGGAAGCTCCTACGAGCAGTACTTC.

The chain recombines TRBV6-1 with TRBJ1-3; tentative D call: TRBD1 (5 bases). Germline CDR1 and CDR2: MNHNS and SASEGT. The V end was cut by 2 bases, the J end by 3 bases, with 11 bases between. The CDR3 spans 15 residues. The CDR3 region has the DNA TGTGCCAGCAGTGAACAGGGAAGTTTTGGAAACACCATATATTTT. It encodes CASSEQGSFGNTIYF.

V gene TRBV5-1 combines with J gene TRBJ1-1; unclear D gene. The CDR3 extends over 13 amino acids. The germline V and J ends were trimmed by 2 bases and 1 base, with 6 bases remaining between them. The germline gives CDR1 SGHRS, CDR2 YFSETQ. The CDR3 here is CASSFAGNTEAFF. CDR3 DNA: TGCGCCAGCAGCTTCGCAGGGAACACTGAAGCTTTCTTT.

The V and J genes are TRBV4-3 and TRBJ2-3, with D unresolved. The CDR3 sequence is 14 residues long. The germline CDR1 and CDR2 sequences are LGHNA and YSLEER. V lost 2 bases to trimming and J lost 4 bases, with 10 bases between them. The DNA for the CDR3 is TGCGCCAGCAGCCAATGGGTGGGCGCAGATACGCAGTATTTT. Protein: CASSQWVGADTQYF.

The chain employs TRBV20-1 and TRBJ1-4, with 10 bases that match TRBD1. V trimming: 3 bases; J trimming: 2 bases; junction bases outside the gene matches: 12. Germline lookup yields CDR1 DFQATT and CDR2 SNEGSKA (reference sequence). The CDR3 runs to 18 residues. CDR3 in amino acids: CSASPQRDRGTTNEKLFF. CDR3 DNA: TGCAGTGCTAGTCCTCAGCGGGACAGGGGAACGACTAATGAAAAACTGTTTTTT.

This rearrangement joins TRBV6-4 to TRBJ2-1; D perhaps matches TRBD1 (6 bases). V lost 5 bases and J lost 9, with 11 bases in between. CDR1 is MRHNA and CDR2 is SNTAGT in the germline V gene. This CDR3 comprises 12 residues. CDR3 bases: TGTGCCAGCAGTCCCCAAGGGGGTGAGCAGTTCTTC. It codes for CASSPQGGEQFF.

Here the CDR3 reads CASSSIGGSTDTQYF. CDR3 sequence (DNA): TGCGCCAGCAGCAGTATCGGGGGGAGCACAGATACGCAGTATTTT. The chain uses TRBV5-1 and TRBJ2-3; 7 positions match TRBD2. V dropped 4 bases and J dropped 0; count of bases not matched to a gene: 5. In germline, CDR1 is SGHRS, CDR2 YFSETQ. This CDR3 contains 15 residues.

This clone was detected only once. The V call is TRBV5-4, the J call TRBJ1-1; D possibly corresponds to TRBD1 (6 bases). There are 14 residues in the CDR3. Trimming stripped 4 bases from V and 4 bases from J, with 14 bases between. Germline V gene lookup returns CDR1 SGHNT and CDR2 YYREEE (reference sequence). CDR3 nucleotides: TGTGCCAGCAGCGAACAGGGTGGGCGCACTGAAGCTTTCTTT. This sequence encodes CASSEQGGRTEAFF.

This chain joins TRBV30 and TRBJ1-2; 10 bases fit TRBD1. The V gene's germline CDR1 is GTSNPN and CDR2 SVGIG (reference sequence). J gave up 2 bases and V 2 bases, and 8 bases lay outside the gene matches. The CDR3 length is 16 residues. CDR3 sequence reads: CAWSPGPGQGNYGYTF. CDR3 DNA sequence: TGTGCCTGGAGTCCAGGTCCGGGACAGGGGAACTATGGCTACACCTTC.

The chain carries TRBV24-1 and TRBJ2-1, with TRBD2 matching 12 bases. The ends lost 6 bases at V and 0 bases at J; junction bases unmatched: 2. Germline V gene sequence: CDR1 KGHDR, CDR2 SFDVKD. The CDR3 is 16 residues long. CDR3 amino acids: CATSSTSGGSYNEQFF. For the CDR3, the DNA is TGTGCCACCAGTTCGACTAGCGGGGGCTCCTACAATGAGCAGTTCTTC.

The chain couples TRBV7-8 to TRBJ2-1, with D perhaps TRBD2 (6 bases). This CDR3 spans 17 amino acids. V lost 0 bases and J lost 7, with 19 bases in between. Germline-derived CDR1 and CDR2 are SGHVS and FQNEAQ. The CDR3 region has the DNA TGTGCCAGCAGCTTAGCGCTCCTTGCGGGGCTGGGGAATGAGCAGTTCTTC. Translation: CASSLALLAGLGNEQFF.

The chain is built from TRBV9 and TRBJ1-1; 8 positions agree with TRBD1. Germline CDR1 and CDR2: SGDLS and YYNGEE. J lost 1 base, V lost 0 bases, and 2 bases had no gene match. There are 15 residues in the CDR3. The CDR3 loop is CASSVEGQANTEAFF. The DNA of the CDR3 is TGTGCCAGCAGCGTAGAGGGACAGGCGAACACTGAAGCTTTCTTT.

The chain links TRBV10-1 to TRBJ1-1; possibly TRBD1 for D (6 bases). The V gene lost 2 bases and the J gene lost 8 bases, with 9 bases spanning the gap. From germline, CDR1 is WNHNN and CDR2 SYGVQD (reference sequence). CDR3 size: 12 residues. The CDR3 reads CASSEGQSEAFF. The CDR3 DNA reads TGCGCCAGCAGTGAGGGACAGTCCGAAGCTTTCTTT.

CDR3 region: CASSRGLSEKLFF. In nucleotides, the CDR3 is TGTGCCAGCTCGCGAGGGCTGAGCGAAAAACTGTTTTTT. The V and J genes are TRBV18 and TRBJ1-4, with unresolved D. This CDR3 is built from 13 residues. Germline CDR1 and CDR2: KGHSH and LQKENI. Trimming removed 6 bases at V and 8 bases at J, with 13 bases between.

The rearrangement joins TRBV29-1 to TRBJ2-3, with a weak D call TRBD2 (6 bases). The germline CDR1 and CDR2 sequences are SQVTM and ANQGSEA. This CDR3 has 12 amino acids. The V and J ends lost 7 bases and 4 bases respectively, with 12 bases between them. The chain's CDR3 is CSGLSGADTQYF. The CDR3 nucleotides read TGCAGCGGCCTCTCGGGGGCAGATACGCAGTATTTT.

The J gene is TRBJ1-2, the V gene TRBV19, with TRBD1 as a possible D gene (6 bases). There are 12 residues in the CDR3. CDR1 is LNHDA and CDR2 is SQIVND in the germline V gene (reference sequence). Trimming cost V 7 bases and J 4 bases, with 10 bases left between them. The CDR3: CASTQDSYGYTF. CDR3 DNA sequence: TGTGCCAGTACCCAGGACAGCTATGGCTACACCTTC.

The V gene is TRBV7-9, the J gene TRBJ1-2, with D possibly TRBD1 on 6 matching bases. V dropped 6 bases and J dropped 5 bases, with 16 bases sitting between them. This CDR3 spans 14 amino acids. Germline assignment: CDR1 SEHNR and CDR2 FQNEAQ (reference sequence). The CDR3: CASSPDRIVYGYTF. For the CDR3, the DNA is TGTGCCAGCAGTCCCGACAGGATTGTGTATGGCTACACCTTC.

The CDR3 region is CASSRRGYGLGQETQYF. The CDR3 bases are TGTGCCAGCAGCAGGAGAGGGTACGGGTTGGGGCAAGAGACCCAGTACTTC. The chain links TRBV7-2 to TRBJ2-5, with D maybe TRBD2 (5 bases). CDR3 length equals 17 residues. Between the trimmed V and J ends, which lost 5 bases and 2 bases, there was a span of 21 bases. CDR1 SGHTA and CDR2 FQGNSA come from the germline V gene.

The chain couples TRBV10-3 to TRBJ1-2, with D possibly TRBD1 on 5 matching bases. The V and J ends lost 5 bases and 7 bases respectively, with 11 bases between them. CDR1 is ENHRY, CDR2 SYGVKD, per germline. The CDR3 loop spans 12 amino acids. The CDR3 protein is CAISQQVAGYTF. The CDR3 coding sequence is TGTGCCATCAGTCAACAGGTGGCTGGCTACACCTTC.

V and J are TRBV27 and TRBJ2-7, with 9 bases lining up with TRBD1. The CDR3 is 15 residues long. CDR1 and CDR2 from the germline V gene are MNHEY and SMNVEV (reference sequence). V was pared by 6 bases and J by 2 bases, with 8 bases of the junction left unmatched. CDR3 protein: CASRTRDRVTYEQYF. CDR3 DNA sequence: TGTGCCAGCAGGACCCGGGACAGGGTAACCTACGAGCAGTACTTC.